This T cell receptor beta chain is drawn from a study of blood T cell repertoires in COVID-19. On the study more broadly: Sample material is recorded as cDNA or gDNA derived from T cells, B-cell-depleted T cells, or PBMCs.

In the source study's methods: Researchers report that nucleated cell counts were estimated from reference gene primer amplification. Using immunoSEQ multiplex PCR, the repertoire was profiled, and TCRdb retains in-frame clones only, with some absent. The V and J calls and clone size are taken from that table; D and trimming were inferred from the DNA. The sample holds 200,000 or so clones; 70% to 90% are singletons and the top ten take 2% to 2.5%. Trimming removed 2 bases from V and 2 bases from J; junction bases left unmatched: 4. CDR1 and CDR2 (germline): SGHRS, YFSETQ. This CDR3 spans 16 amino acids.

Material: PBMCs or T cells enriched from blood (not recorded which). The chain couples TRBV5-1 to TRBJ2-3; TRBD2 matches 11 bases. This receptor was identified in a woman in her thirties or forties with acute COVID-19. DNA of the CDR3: TGCGCCAGCAGCTTACTAGCGGGAGAGGTCACAGATACGCAGTATTTT. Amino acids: CASSLLAGEVTDTQYF.